Listed here is a single T cell receptor (beta chain). This entry comes from a study of cytomegalovirus exposure and HLA in healthy donors. This CDR3 has 15 amino acids. After removal of 3 bases from V and 2 bases from J, the junction contained 3 bases not matched to a gene. In germline, CDR1 is SGHRS, CDR2 YFSETQ. In the PCR, 60 Vbeta and 13 Jbeta primers were used. Some clones are missing from TCRdb's copy, which holds only in-frame ones; the method was immunoSEQ multiplex PCR. The sample lists 200,000 to 250,000 clones, 70% to 80% occurring once. Sequencing was done on a sample of PBMCs. The V and J genes are TRBV5-1 and TRBJ2-7; 12 bases line up with TRBD2. The TCR originated in a woman younger than 45 in good health and CMV-seronegative. CDR3 region: CASSSTSGSPYEQYF. CDR3 DNA: TGCGCCAGCAGCTCGACTAGCGGGAGCCCCTACGAGCAGTACTTC.